What follows are 3 T cell receptor beta chains derived from one specimen sequenced in a study of cytomegalovirus exposure and HLA in healthy donors. PCR employed 60 Vbeta and 13 Jbeta primers. Measured with immunoSEQ multiplex PCR; TCRdb has only the in-frame clones, and not every one. In the table there are 75,000 to 100,000 clones, roughly 80% of which are singletons. Sequenced material: PBMCs. All receptors come from a man aged 35-49 years in good health and CMV-seronegative.

The chain has TRBV7-9 and TRBJ1-2, with D perhaps TRBD1 (6 bases). V dropped 10 bases and J dropped 2 bases, with 11 bases sitting between them. The CDR3 runs to 12 residues. From germline, CDR1 is SEHNR and CDR2 FQNEAQ (reference sequence). The DNA of the CDR3 is TGTGCCATTCCGACAGGAAACTATGGCTACACCTTC. This sequence encodes CAIPTGNYGYTF. The full variable domain, rest sourced from reference TRBV7-9 and TRBJ1-2, is DTGVSQNPRHKITKRGQNVTFRCDPISEHNRLYWYRQTLGQGPEFLTYFQNEAQLEKSRLLSDRFSAERPKGSFSTLEIQRTEQGDSAMYLCAIPTGNYGYTFGSGTRLTVV.

The V call is TRBV19, the J call TRBJ1-4; tentatively, D is TRBD1 (5 bases). V lost 3 bases and J lost 3, with 11 bases in between. The germline V gene encodes CDR1 LNHDA and CDR2 SQIVND (reference sequence). The CDR3 consists of 15 residues. The CDR3 region is CASSIKGWANEKLFF. In DNA form, the CDR3 reads TGTGCCAGTAGTATCAAGGGGTGGGCTAATGAAAAACTGTTTTTT.

The gene calls are TRBV13 and TRBJ2-3, with a possible D match to TRBD2 (5 bases). The CDR3 consists of 13 residues. The germline V and J ends were trimmed by 2 bases and 4 bases, with 7 bases remaining between them. Per the germline V gene, CDR1 is PRHDT and CDR2 is FYEKMQ (reference sequence). The CDR3 is CASSLLAPDTQYF. The CDR3 DNA follows: TGTGCCAGCAGCTTACTAGCCCCAGATACGCAGTATTTT.